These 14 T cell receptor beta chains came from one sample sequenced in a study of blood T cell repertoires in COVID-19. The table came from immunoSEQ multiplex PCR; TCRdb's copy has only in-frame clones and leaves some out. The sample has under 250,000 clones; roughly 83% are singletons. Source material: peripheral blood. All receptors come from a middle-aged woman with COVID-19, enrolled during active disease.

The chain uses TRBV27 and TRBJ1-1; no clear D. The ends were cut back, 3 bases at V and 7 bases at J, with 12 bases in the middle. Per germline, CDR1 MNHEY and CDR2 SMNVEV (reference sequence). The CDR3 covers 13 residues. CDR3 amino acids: CASSLYSPGEAFF. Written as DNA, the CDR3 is TGTGCCAGCAGTTTGTACAGCCCAGGTGAAGCTTTCTTT.

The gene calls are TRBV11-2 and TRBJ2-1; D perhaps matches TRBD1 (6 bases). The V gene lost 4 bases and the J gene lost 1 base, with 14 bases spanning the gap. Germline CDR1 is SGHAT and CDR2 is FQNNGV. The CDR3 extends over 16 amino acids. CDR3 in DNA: TGTGCCAGCAGCTCGATCTACAGGGTTTCCTACAATGAGCAGTTCTTC. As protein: CASSSIYRVSYNEQFF.

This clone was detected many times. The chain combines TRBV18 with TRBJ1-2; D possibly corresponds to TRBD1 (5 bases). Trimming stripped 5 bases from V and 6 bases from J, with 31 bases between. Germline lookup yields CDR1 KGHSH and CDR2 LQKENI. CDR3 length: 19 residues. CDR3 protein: CASSLSARANLIGRDGYTF. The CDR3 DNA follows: TGTGCCAGCTCATTATCGGCCCGGGCCAACCTTATAGGCAGGGATGGCTACACCTTC.

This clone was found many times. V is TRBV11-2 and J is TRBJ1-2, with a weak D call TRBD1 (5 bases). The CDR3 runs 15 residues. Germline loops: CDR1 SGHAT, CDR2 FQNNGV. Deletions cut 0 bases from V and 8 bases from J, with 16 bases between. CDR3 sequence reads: CASSLDGDLERGYTF. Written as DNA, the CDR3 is TGTGCCAGCAGCTTAGATGGGGACTTGGAGCGAGGCTACACCTTC.

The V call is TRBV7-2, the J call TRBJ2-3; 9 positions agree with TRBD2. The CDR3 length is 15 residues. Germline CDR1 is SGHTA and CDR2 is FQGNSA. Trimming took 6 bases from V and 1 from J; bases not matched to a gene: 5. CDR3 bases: TGTGCCAGCAGATCCGGCGGGGGGGGCACAGATACGCAGTATTTT. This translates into CASRSGGGGTDTQYF.

CDR3 sequence (DNA): TGTGCCAGCAGTGGGGACTTCCCGTACCAAGAGACCCAGTACTTC. Translating gives CASSGDFPYQETQYF. The chain couples TRBV2 to TRBJ2-5; D may be TRBD2 (6 bases). V gave up 4 bases and J gave up 0 bases, with 12 bases separating them. This CDR3 has 15 amino acids. CDR1 is SNHLY and CDR2 is FYNNEI in the germline V gene.

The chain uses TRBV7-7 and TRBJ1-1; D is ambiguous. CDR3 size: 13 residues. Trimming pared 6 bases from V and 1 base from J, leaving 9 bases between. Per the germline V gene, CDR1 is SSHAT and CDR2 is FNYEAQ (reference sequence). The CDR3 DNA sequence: TGTGCCAGCAGTCATGGGCCGAACACTGAAGCTTTCTTT. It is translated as CASSHGPNTEAFF. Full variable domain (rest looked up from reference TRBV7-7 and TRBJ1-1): GAGVSQSPRYKVTKRGQDVTLRCDPISSHATLYWYQQALGQGPEFLTYFNYEAQPDKSGLPSDRFSAERPEGSISTLTIQRTEQRDSAMYRCASSHGPNTEAFFGQGTRLTVV.

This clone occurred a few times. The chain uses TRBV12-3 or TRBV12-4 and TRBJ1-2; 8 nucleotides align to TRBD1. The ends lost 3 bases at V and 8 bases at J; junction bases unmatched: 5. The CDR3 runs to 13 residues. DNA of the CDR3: TGTGCCAGCAGTTTGACAGGGGCGAGGGGCTACACCTTC. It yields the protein CASSLTGARGYTF.

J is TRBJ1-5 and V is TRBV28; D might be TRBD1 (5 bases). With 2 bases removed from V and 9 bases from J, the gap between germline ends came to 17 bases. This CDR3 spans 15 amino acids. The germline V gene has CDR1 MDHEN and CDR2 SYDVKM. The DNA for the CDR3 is TGTGCCAGCAGTTTACCGGGGGGGGATTTCTCGCCCCAGCATTTT. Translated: CASSLPGGDFSPQHF.

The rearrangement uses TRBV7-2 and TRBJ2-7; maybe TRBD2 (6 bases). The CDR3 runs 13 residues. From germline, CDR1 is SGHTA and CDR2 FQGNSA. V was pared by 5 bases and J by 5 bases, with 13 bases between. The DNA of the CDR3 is TGTGCCAGCAGCCCGGGACTCGAGAACGAGCAGTACTTC. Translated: CASSPGLENEQYF.

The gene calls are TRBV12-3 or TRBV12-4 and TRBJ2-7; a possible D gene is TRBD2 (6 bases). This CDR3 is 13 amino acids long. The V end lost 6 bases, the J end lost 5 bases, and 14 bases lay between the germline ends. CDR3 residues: CASSPRRGHEQYF. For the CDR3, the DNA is TGTGCCAGCAGCCCCAGGCGGGGCCACGAGCAGTACTTC.

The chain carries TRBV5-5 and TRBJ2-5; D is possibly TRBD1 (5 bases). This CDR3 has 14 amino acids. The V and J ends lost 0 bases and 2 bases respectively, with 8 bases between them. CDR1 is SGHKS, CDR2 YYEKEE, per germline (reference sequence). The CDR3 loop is CASSLGQLQETQYF. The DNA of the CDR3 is TGTGCCAGCAGCTTGGGACAGTTGCAAGAGACCCAGTACTTC.

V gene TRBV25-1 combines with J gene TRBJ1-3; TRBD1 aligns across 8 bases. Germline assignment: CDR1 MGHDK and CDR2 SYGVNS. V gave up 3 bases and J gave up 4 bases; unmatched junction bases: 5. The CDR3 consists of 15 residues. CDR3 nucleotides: TGTGCCAGCAGTGAGACAGGGGACGTGGGAAACACCATATATTTT. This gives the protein CASSETGDVGNTIYF.

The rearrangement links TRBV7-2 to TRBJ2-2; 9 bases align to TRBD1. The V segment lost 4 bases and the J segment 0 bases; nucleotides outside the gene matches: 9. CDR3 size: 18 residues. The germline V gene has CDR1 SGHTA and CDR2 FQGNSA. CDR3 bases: TGTGCCAGCAGCTATGGACAGGGGATAGTCGCGAACACCGGGGAGCTGTTTTTT. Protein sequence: CASSYGQGIVANTGELFF.